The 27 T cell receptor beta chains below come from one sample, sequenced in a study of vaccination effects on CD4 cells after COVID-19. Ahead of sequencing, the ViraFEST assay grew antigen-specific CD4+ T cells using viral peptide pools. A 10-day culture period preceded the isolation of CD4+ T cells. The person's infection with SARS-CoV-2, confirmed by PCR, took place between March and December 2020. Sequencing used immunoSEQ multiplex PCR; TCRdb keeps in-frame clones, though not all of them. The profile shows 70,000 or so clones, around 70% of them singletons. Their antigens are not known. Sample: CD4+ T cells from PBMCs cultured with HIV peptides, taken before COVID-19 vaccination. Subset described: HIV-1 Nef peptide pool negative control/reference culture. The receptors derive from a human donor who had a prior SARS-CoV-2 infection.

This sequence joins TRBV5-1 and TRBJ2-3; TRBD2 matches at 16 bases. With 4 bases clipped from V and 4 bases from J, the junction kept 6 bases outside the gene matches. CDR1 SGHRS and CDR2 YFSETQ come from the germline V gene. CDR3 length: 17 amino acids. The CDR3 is CASSPGLAGGYADTQYF. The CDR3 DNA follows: TGCGCCAGCAGCCCGGGACTAGCGGGGGGGTACGCAGATACGCAGTATTTT.

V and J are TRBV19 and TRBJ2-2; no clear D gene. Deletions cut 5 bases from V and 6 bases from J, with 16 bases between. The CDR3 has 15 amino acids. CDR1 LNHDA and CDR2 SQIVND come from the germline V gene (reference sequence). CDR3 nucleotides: TGTGCCAGTAGTCTGGGTTGGTCCCCTGCCGGGGAGCTGTTTTTT. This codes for CASSLGWSPAGELFF.

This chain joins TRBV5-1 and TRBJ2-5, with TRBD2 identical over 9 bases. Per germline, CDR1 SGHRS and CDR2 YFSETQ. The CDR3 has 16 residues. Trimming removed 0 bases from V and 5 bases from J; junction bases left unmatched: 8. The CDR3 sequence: CASSLGPSGAGETQYF. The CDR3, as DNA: TGCGCCAGCAGCTTGGGGCCTAGCGGGGCTGGGGAGACCCAGTACTTC.

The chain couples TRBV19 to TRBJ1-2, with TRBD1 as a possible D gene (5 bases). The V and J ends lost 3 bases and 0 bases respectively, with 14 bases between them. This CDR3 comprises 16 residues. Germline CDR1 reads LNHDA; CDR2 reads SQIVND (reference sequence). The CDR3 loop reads CASSMPGPRPNYGYTF. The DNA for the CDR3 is TGTGCCAGTAGTATGCCGGGACCTCGCCCTAACTATGGCTACACCTTC.

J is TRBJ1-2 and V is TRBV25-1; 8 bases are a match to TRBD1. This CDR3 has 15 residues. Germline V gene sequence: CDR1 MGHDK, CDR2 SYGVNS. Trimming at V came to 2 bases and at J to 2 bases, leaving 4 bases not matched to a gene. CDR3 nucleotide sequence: TGTGCCAGCAGTGAAGGGGACAGGCTAAACTATGGCTACACCTTC. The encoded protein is CASSEGDRLNYGYTF.

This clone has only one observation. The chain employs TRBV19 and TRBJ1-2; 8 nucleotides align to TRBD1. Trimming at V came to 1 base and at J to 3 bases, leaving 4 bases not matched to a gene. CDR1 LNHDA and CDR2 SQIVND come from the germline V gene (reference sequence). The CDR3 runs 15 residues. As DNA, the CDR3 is TGTGCCAGTAGTATAGTAACAGGGGGAGACTATGGCTACACCTTC. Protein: CASSIVTGGDYGYTF. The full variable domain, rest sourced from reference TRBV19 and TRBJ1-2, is DGGITQSPKYLFRKEGQNVTLSCEQNLNHDAMYWYRQDPGQGLRLIYYSQIVNDFQKGDIAEGYSVSREKKESFPLTVTSAQKNPTAFYLCASSIVTGGDYGYTFGSGTRLTVV.

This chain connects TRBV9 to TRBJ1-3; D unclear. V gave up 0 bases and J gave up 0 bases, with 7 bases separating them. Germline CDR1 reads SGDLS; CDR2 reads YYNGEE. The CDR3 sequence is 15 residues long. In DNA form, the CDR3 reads TGTGCCAGCAGCGTAGCCAGTTTCTCTGGAAACACCATATATTTT. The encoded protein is CASSVASFSGNTIYF.

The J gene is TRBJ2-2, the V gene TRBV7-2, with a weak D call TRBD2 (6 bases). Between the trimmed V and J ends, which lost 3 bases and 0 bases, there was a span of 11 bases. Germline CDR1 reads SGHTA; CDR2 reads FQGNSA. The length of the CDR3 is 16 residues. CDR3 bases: TGTGCCAGCAGCTTCTTTGGCGGGGCGAACACCGGGGAGCTGTTTTTT. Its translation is CASSFFGGANTGELFF.

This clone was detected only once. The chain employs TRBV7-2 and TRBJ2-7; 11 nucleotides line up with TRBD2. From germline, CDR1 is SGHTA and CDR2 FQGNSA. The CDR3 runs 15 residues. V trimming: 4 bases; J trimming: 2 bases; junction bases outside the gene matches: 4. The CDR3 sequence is CASSSGLAVAYEQYF. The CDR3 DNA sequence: TGTGCCAGCAGCTCGGGACTAGCGGTCGCCTACGAGCAGTACTTC.

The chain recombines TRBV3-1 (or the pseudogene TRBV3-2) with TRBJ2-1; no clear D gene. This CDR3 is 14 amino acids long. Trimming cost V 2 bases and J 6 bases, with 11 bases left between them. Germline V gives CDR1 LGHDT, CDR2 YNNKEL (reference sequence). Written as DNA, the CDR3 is TGTGCCAGCAGCCAAAAGAGACTCATCAATGAGCAGTTCTTC. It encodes CASSQKRLINEQFF.

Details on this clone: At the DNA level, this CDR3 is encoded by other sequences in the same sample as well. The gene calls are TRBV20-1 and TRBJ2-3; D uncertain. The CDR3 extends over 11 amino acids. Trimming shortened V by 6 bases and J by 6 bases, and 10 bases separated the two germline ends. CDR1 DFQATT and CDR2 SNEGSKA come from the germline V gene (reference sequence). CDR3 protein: CSASSGDTQYF. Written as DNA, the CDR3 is TGCAGTGCAAGCTCTGGTGATACGCAGTATTTT.

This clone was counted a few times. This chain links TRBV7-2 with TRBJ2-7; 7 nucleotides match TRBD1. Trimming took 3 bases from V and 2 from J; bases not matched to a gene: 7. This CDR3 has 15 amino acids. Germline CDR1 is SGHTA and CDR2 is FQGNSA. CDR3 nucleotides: TGTGCCAGCAGCTTCCAGGGGGTCTCAACCTACGAGCAGTACTTC. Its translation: CASSFQGVSTYEQYF.

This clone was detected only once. CDR3 bases: TGTGCCAGCAGCTTCGGGCGGTGGTACGAGCAGTTCTTC. Translated: CASSFGRWYEQFF. This rearrangement joins TRBV5-6 to TRBJ2-1; D unclear. The V gene's germline CDR1 is SGHDT and CDR2 YYEEEE. This CDR3 contains 13 residues. V was clipped by 2 bases and J by 10 bases, with 13 bases between them.

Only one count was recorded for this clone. CDR3 DNA sequence: TGTGCCAGCCGAAACCGGGGACGGGGGGACGCGACCCAGTACTTC. As protein: CASRNRGRGDATQYF. The gene calls are TRBV19 and TRBJ2-5; 7 nucleotides agree with TRBD2. J lost 7 bases, V lost 9 bases, and 17 bases had no gene match. From germline, CDR1 is LNHDA and CDR2 SQIVND (reference sequence). This CDR3 comprises 15 residues.

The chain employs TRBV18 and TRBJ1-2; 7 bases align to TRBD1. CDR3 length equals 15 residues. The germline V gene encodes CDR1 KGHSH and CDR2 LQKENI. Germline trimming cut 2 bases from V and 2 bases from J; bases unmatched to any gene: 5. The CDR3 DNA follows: TGTGCCAGCTCACCAAGACAGGGAGAGAACTATGGCTACACCTTC. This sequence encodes CASSPRQGENYGYTF.

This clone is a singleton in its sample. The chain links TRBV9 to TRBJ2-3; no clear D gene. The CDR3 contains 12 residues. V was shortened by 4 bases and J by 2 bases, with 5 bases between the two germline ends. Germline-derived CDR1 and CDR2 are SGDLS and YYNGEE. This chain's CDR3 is CASSLHTDTQYF. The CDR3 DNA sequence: TGTGCCAGCAGCCTCCACACAGATACGCAGTATTTT.

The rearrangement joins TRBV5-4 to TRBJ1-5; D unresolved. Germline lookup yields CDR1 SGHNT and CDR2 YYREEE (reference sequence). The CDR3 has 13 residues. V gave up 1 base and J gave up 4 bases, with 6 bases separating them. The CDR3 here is CASSLHGNQPQHF. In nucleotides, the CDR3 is TGTGCCAGCAGCTTGCATGGAAATCAGCCCCAGCATTTT.

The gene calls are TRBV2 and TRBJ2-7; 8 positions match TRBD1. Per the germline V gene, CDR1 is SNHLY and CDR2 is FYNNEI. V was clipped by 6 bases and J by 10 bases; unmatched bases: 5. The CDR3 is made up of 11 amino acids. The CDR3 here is CASSRGQVQYF. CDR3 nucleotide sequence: TGTGCCAGCAGCAGGGGACAGGTTCAGTACTTC.

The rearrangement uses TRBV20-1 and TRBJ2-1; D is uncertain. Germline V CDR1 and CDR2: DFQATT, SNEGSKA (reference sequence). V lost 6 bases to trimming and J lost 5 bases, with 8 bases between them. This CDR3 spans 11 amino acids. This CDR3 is CSAESHNEQFF. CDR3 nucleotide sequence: TGCAGTGCCGAATCTCACAATGAGCAGTTCTTC.

CDR3 coding DNA: TGTGCCAGCAGCTTGGGACCGGAGAGCGGTGAGCAGTTCTTC. This codes for CASSLGPESGEQFF. The chain uses TRBV7-2 and TRBJ2-1; tentatively, D is TRBD1 or TRBD2 (5 bases each). CDR3 size: 14 residues. With 3 bases removed from V and 9 bases from J, the gap between germline ends came to 15 bases. Germline loops: CDR1 SGHTA, CDR2 FQGNSA.

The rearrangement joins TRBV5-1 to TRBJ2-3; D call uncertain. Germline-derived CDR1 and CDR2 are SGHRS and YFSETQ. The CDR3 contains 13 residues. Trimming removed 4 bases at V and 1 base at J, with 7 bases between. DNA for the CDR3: TGCGCCAGCAGCGGCGCAGGCACAGATACGCAGTATTTT. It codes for CASSGAGTDTQYF.

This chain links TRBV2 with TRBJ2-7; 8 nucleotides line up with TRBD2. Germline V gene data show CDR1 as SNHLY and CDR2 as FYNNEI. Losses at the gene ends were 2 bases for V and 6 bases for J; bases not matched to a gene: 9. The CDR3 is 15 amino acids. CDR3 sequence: CASSERSSGQFEQYF. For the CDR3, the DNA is TGTGCCAGCAGTGAAAGGTCTAGCGGGCAGTTCGAGCAGTACTTC.

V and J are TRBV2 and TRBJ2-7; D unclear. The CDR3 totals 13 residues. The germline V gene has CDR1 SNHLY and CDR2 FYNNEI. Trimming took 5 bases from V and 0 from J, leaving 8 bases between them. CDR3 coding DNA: TGTGCCAGCAGTAAGGAGTACTCCTACGAGCAGTACTTC. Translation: CASSKEYSYEQYF.

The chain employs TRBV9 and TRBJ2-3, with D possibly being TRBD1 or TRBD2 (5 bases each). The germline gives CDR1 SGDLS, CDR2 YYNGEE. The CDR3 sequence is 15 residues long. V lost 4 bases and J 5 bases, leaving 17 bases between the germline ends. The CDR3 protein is CASSYGAVAGDTQYF. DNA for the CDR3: TGTGCCAGCAGCTACGGGGCGGTGGCGGGAGATACGCAGTATTTT.

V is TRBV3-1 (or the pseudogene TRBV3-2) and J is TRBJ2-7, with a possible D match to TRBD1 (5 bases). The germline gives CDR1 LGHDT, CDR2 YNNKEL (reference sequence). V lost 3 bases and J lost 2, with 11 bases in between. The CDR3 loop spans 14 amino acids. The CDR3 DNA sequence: TGTGCCAGCAGCCATTTGGACACGACCTACGAGCAGTACTTC. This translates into CASSHLDTTYEQYF.

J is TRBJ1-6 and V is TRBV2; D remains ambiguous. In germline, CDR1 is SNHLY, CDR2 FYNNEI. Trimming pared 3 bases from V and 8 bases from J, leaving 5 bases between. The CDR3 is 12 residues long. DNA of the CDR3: TGTGCCAGCAGTGAGGACTATTCACCCCTCCACTTT. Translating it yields CASSEDYSPLHF.

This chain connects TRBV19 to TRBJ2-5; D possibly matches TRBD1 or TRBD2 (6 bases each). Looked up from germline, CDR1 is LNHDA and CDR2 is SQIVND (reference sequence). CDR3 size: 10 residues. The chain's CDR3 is CAQGRETQYF. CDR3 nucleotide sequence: TGTGCTCAGGGGAGGGAGACCCAGTACTTC.